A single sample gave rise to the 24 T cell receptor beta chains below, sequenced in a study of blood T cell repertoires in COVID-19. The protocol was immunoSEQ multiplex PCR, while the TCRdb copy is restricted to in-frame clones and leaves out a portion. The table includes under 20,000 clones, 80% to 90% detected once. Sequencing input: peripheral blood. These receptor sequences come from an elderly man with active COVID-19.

The CDR3 loop reads CASSSRGTSGPTDTQYF. The CDR3 nucleotides read TGTGCCAGCAGTTCCCGAGGGACTAGCGGACCCACAGATACGCAGTATTTT. This chain uses TRBV28 with TRBJ2-3; 11 bases agree with TRBD2. Germline CDR1 reads MDHEN; CDR2 reads SYDVKM. V gave up 4 bases and J gave up 2 bases; unmatched junction bases: 8. The CDR3 consists of 17 residues. Complete variable domain (other parts from reference TRBV28 and TRBJ2-3): DVKVTQSSRYLVKRTGEKVFLECVQDMDHENMFWYRQDPGLGLRLIYFSYDVKMKEKGDIPEGYSVSREKKERFSLILESASTNQTSMYLCASSSRGTSGPTDTQYFGPGTRLTVL.

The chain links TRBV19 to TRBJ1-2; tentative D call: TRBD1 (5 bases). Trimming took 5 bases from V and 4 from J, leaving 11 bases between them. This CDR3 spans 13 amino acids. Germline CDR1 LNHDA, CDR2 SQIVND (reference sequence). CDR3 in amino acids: CASSPQGSYGYTF. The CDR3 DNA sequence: TGTGCCAGTAGTCCCCAGGGATCCTATGGCTACACCTTC.

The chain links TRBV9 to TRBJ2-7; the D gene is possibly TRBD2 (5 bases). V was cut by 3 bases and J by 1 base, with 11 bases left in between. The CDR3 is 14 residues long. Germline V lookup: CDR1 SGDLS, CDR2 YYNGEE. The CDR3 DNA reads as TGTGCCAGCAGCGGGATGACGGGATCCTACGAGCAGTACTTC. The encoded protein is CASSGMTGSYEQYF.

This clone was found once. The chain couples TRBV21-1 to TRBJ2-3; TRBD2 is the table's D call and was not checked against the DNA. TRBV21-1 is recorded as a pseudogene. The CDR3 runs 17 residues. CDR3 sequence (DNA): TGTGCCAGCAGCAATGGGACTAGCGGGAGGGCCACAGATACGCAGTATTTT. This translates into CASSNGTSGRATDTQYF.

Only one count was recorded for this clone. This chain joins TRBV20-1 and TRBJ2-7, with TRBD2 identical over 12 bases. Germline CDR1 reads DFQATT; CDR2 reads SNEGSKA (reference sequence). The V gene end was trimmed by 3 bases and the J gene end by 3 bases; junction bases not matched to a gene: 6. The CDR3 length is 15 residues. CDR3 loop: CSASETSGSVYEQYF. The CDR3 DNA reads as TGCAGTGCTAGTGAGACTAGCGGGAGTGTCTACGAGCAGTACTTC.

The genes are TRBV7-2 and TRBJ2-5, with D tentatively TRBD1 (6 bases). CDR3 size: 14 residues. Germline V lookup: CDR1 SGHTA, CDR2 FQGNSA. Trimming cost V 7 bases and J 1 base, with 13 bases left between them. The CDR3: CASNIQGSQETQYF. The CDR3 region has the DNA TGTGCCAGCAATATTCAGGGGAGCCAAGAGACCCAGTACTTC.

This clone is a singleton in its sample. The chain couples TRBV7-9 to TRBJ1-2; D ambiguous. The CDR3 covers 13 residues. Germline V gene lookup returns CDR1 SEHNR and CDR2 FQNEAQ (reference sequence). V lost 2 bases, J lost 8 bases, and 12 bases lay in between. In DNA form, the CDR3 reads TGTGCCAGCAGCTTACATGGGGAGGCCGGCTACACCTTC. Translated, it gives CASSLHGEAGYTF.

The CDR3 loop is CASSVWVLAGNEQFF. CDR3 nucleotides: TGTGCCAGCAGCGTATGGGTTCTAGCGGGCAATGAGCAGTTCTTC. The rearrangement joins TRBV7-2 to TRBJ2-1, with 8 bases that match TRBD2. J gave up 6 bases and V 5 bases, and 9 bases lay outside the gene matches. This CDR3 comprises 15 residues. Germline CDR1 reads SGHTA; CDR2 reads FQGNSA.

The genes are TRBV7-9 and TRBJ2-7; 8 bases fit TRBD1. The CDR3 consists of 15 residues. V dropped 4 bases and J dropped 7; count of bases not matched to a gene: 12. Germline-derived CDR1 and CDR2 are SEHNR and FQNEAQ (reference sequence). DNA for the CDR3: TGTGCCAGCAGCTCCCTTCGACAGGGGATAGGGGAGCAGTACTTC. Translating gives CASSSLRQGIGEQYF.

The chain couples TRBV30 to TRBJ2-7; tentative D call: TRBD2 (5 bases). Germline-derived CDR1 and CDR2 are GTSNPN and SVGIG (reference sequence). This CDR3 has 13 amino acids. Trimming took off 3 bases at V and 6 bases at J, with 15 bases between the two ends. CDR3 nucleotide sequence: TGTGCCTGGAGGGGGAGCATGTGGGCCGAGCAGTACTTC. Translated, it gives CAWRGSMWAEQYF.

CDR3 bases: TGTGCCAGCAGTGAACTAGCGCTTGAGCAGTTCTTC. Translation: CASSELALEQFF. This chain connects TRBV6-1 to TRBJ2-1, with TRBD2 as a possible D gene (6 bases). Germline loops: CDR1 MNHNS, CDR2 SASEGT. The CDR3 is 12 amino acids. V lost 2 bases and J 9 bases, leaving 8 bases between the germline ends.

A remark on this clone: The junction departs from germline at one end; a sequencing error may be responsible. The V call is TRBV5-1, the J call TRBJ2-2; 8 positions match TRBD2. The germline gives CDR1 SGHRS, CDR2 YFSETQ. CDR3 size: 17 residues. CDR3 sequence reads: CASSYPTAGAGDRGAVF. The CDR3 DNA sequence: TGCGCCAGCAGCTACCCCACAGCGGGGGCGGGAGACCGGGGAGCTGTTTTT. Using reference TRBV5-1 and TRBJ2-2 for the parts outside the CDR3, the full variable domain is KAGVTQTPRYLIKTRGQQVTLSCSPISGHRSVSWYQQTPGQGLQFLFEYFSETQRNKGNFPGRFSGRQFSNSRSEMNVSTLELGDSALYLCASSYPTAGAGDRGAVFGEGSRLTVL.

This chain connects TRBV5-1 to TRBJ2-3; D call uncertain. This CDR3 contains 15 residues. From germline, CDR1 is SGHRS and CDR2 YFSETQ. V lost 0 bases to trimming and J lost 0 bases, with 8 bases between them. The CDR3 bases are TGCGCCAGCAGCTTGGACTTCACTAGCACAGATACGCAGTATTTT. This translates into CASSLDFTSTDTQYF.

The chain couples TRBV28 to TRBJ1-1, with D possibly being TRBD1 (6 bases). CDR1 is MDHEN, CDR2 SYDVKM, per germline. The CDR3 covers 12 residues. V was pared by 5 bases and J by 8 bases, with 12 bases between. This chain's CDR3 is CASSPQGLEAFF. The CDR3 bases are TGTGCCAGCAGTCCACAGGGCCTAGAAGCTTTCTTT.

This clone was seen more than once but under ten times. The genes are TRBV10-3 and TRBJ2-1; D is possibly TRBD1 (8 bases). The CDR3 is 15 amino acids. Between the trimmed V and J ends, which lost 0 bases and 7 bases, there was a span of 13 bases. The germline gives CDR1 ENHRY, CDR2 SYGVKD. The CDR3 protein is CAISESKQGGNEQFF. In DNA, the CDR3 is TGTGCCATCAGTGAGTCGAAACAGGGGGGGAATGAGCAGTTCTTC.

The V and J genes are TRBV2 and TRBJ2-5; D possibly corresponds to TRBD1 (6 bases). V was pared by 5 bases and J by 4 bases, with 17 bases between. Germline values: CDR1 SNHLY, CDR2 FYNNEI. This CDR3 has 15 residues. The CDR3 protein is CASSTRPQGTETQYF. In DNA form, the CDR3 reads TGTGCCAGCAGTACACGACCTCAGGGGACAGAGACCCAGTACTTC.

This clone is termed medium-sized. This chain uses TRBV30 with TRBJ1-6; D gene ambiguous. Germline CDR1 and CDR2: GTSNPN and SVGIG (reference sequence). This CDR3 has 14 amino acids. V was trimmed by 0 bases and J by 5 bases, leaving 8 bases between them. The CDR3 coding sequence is TGTGCCTGGAGTGTACTTACCGATAATTCACCCCTCCACTTT. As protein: CAWSVLTDNSPLHF. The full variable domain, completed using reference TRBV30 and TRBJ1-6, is SQTIHQWPATLVQPVGSPLSLECTVEGTSNPNLYWYRQAAGRGLQLLFYSVGIGQISSEVPQNLSASRPQDRQFILSSKKLLLSDSGFYLCAWSVLTDNSPLHFGNGTRLTVT.

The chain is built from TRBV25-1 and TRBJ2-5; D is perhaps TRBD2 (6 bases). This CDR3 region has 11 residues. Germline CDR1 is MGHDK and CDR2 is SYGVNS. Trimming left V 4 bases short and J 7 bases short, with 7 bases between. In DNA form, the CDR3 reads TGTGCCAGCAGTGTGGGGGGGACCCAGTACTTC. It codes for CASSVGGTQYF.

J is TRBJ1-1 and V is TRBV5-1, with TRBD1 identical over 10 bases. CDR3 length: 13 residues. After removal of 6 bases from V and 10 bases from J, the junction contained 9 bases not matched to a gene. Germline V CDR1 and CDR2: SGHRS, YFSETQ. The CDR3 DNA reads TGCGCCAGCATGGGAGGGACAGGGGATCGAGCTTTCTTT. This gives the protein CASMGGTGDRAFF.

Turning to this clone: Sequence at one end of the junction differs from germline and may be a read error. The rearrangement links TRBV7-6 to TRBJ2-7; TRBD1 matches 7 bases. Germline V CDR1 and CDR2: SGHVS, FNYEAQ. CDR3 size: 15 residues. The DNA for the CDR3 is TGTACCAGCAGCTTAGAAACAGGGGATGGTTACGAGCAGTACTTC. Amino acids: CTSSLETGDGYEQYF.

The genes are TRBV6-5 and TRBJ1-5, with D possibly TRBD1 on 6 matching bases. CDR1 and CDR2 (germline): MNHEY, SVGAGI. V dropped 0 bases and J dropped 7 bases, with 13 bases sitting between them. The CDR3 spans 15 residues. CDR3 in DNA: TGTGCCAGCAGTTACTCAGGGAGGGGGGAACAGCCCCAGCATTTT. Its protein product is CASSYSGRGEQPQHF.

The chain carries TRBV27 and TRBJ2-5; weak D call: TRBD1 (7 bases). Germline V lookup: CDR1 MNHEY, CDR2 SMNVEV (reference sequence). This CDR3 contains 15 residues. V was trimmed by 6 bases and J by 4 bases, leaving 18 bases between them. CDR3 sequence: CASRHGRGRGETQYF. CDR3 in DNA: TGTGCCAGCAGACATGGTAGGGGGCGGGGAGAGACCCAGTACTTC.

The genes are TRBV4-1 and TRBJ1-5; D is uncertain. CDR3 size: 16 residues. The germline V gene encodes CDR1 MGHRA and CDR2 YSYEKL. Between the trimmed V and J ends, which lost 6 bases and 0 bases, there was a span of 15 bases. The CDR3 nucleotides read TGCGCCAGCAGACTATTTGAGGGCGATAGCAATCAGCCCCAGCATTTT. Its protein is CASRLFEGDSNQPQHF.

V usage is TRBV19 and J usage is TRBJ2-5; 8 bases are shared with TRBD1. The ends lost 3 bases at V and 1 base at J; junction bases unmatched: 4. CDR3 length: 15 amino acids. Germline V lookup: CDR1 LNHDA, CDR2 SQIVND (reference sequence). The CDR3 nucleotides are TGTGCCAGTAGTATTAGGCAGGGGGCCCAAGAGACCCAGTACTTC. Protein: CASSIRQGAQETQYF.